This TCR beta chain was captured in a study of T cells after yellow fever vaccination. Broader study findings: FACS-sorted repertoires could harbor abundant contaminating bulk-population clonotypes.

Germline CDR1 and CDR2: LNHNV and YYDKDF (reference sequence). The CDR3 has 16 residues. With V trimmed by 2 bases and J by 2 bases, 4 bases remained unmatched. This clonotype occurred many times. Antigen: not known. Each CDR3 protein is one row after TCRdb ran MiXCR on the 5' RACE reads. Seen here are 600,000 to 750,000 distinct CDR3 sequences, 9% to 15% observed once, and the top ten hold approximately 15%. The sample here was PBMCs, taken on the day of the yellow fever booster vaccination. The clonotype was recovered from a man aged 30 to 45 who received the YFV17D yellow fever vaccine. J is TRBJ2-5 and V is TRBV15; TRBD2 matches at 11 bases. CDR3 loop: CATSRLAGGLQETQYF. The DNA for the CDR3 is TGTGCCACCAGCAGACTAGCGGGAGGCTTGCAAGAGACCCAGTACTTC. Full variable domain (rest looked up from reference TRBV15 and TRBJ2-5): DAMVIQNPRYQVTQFGKPVTLSCSQTLNHNVMYWYQQKSSQAPKLLFHYYDKDFNNEADTPDNFQSRRPNTSFCFLDIRSPGLGDTAMYLCATSRLAGGLQETQYFGPGTRLLVL.